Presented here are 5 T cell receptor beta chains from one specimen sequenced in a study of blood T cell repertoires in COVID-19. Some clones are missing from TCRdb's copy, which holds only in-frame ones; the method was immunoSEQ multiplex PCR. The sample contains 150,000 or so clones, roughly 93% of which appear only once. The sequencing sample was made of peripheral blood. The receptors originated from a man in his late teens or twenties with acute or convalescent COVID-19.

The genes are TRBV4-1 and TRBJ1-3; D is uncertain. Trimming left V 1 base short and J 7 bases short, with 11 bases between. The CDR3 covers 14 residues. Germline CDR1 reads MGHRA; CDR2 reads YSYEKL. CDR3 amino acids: CASSQVGGSNTIYF. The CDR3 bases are TGCGCCAGCAGCCAAGTGGGAGGTTCCAACACCATATATTTT.

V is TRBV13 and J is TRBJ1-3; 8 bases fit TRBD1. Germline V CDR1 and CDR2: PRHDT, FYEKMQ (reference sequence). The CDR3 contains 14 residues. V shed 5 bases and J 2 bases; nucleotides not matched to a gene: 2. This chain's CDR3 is CASSEQGAGNTIYF. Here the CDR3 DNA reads TGTGCCAGCAGCGAACAGGGGGCTGGAAACACCATATATTTT.

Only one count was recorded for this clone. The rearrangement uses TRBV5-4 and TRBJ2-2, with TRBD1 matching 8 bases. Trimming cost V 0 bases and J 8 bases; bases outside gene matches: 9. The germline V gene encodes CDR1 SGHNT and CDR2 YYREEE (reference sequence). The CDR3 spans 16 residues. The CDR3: CASSLVGQGATGELFF. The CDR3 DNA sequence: TGTGCCAGCAGCTTGGTCGGTCAGGGGGCGACGGGGGAGCTGTTTTTT.

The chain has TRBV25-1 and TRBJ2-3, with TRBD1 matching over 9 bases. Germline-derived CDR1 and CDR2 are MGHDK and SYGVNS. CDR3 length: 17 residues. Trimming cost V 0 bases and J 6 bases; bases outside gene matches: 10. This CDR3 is CASSEYFLGQGSDTQYF. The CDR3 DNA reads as TGTGCCAGCAGTGAATATTTTTTGGGACAGGGTTCTGATACGCAGTATTTT.

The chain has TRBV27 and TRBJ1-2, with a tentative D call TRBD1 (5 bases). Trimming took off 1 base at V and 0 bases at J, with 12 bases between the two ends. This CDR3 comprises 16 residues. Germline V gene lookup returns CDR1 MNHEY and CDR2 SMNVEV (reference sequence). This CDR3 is CASSLYPGRANYGYTF. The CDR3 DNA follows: TGTGCCAGCAGTTTATATCCAGGGAGGGCTAACTATGGCTACACCTTC.